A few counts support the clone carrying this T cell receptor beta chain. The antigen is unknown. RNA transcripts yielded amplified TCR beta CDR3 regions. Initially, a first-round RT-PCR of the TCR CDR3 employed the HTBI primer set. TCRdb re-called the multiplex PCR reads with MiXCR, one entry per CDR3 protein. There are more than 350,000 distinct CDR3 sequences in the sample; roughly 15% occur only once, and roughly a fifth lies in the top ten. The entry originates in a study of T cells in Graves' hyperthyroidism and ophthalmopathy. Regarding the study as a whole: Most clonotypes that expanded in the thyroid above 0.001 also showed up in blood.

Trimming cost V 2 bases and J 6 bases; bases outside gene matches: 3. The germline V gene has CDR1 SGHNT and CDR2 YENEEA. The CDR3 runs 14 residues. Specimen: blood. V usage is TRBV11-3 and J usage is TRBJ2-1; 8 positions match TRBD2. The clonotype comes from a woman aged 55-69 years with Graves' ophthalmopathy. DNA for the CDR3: TGTGCCAGCAGCTTAAGGGGGACTAGCAATGAGCAGTTCTTC. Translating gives CASSLRGTSNEQFF.